Presented here are 15 T cell receptor beta chains from one specimen sequenced in a study of OX40 agonist ivuxolimab in advanced cancers. Sequencing was performed with immunoSEQ multiplex PCR; in TCRdb, only in-frame clones are kept and a portion is missing. The profile covers approximately 20,000 clones, with roughly 79% appearing a single time and roughly a sixth taken by the ten largest. The sample consisted of CD4+ or CD8+ T cells sorted from blood, taken in a trial of the OX40 agonist ivuxolimab. All receptors come from an adult with an advanced solid tumor such as melanoma, head and neck, liver or kidney cancer.

The chain recombines TRBV6-4 with TRBJ2-3, with 11 bases matching TRBD2. Germline CDR1 and CDR2: MRHNA and SNTAGT. V lost 2 bases, J lost 1 base, and 2 bases stayed unmatched. The CDR3 spans 16 residues. CDR3 sequence reads: CASSDGTSGGTDTQYF. The CDR3 nucleotides read TGTGCCAGCAGTGACGGGACTAGCGGTGGCACAGATACGCAGTATTTT.

J is TRBJ2-7 and V is TRBV7-7, with 10 bases matching TRBD1. V lost 6 bases and J lost 7; bases outside the gene matches: 6. The CDR3 totals 13 residues. Looked up from germline, CDR1 is SSHAT and CDR2 is FNYEAQ (reference sequence). In DNA form, the CDR3 reads TGTGCCAGCAGTACCGGGACAGGGGTAGAGCAGTACTTC. Amino acids: CASSTGTGVEQYF.

By share, this clone counts as medium-sized (0.01 to 0.1%). The chain employs TRBV27 and TRBJ1-5; D may be TRBD1 (6 bases). The V and J ends lost 0 bases and 6 bases respectively, with 12 bases between them. This CDR3 contains 15 residues. Germline CDR1 and CDR2: MNHEY and SMNVEV (reference sequence). The CDR3 reads CASSLSGGAGQPQHF. In DNA, the CDR3 is TGTGCCAGCAGTTTATCGGGGGGGGCGGGTCAGCCCCAGCATTTT.

The table lists this clone with a count of one. The gene calls are TRBV5-6 and TRBJ2-3, with TRBD1 as a possible D gene (6 bases). This CDR3 region has 12 residues. Per germline, CDR1 SGHDT and CDR2 YYEEEE. V lost 5 bases and J lost 4, with 8 bases in between. The CDR3: CASRQGSDTQYF. The CDR3 DNA is TGTGCCAGCAGACAGGGCTCAGATACGCAGTATTTT.

The V and J genes are TRBV7-6 and TRBJ2-7; D is ambiguous. The germline CDR1 and CDR2 sequences are SGHVS and FNYEAQ. The CDR3 covers 13 residues. The ends were cut back, 5 bases at V and 2 bases at J, with 10 bases in the middle. DNA for the CDR3: TGTGCCAGCAGCCCCCCCCTCACCTACGAGCAGTACTTC. Translated: CASSPPLTYEQYF.

The V call is TRBV5-5, the J call TRBJ2-7; the match to TRBD1 covers 7 bases. Trimming at V came to 0 bases and at J to 3 bases, leaving 3 bases not matched to a gene. The CDR3 is 14 amino acids. CDR1 is SGHKS and CDR2 is YYEKEE in the germline V gene (reference sequence). The DNA of the CDR3 is TGTGCCAGCAGCTTGGGACAGGGATTCTACGAGCAGTACTTC. Translation gives CASSLGQGFYEQYF.

Only one count was recorded for this clone. This chain connects TRBV9 to TRBJ1-1, with D hard to call. V was trimmed by 0 bases and J by 1 base, leaving 16 bases between them. Germline CDR1 and CDR2: SGDLS and YYNGEE. This CDR3 has 17 residues. The CDR3 DNA reads as TGTGCCAGCAGCGTAGCTACGGGCCCTGAGGGGAACACTGAAGCTTTCTTT. Its translation: CASSVATGPEGNTEAFF.

This clone was picked up a small number of times. The rearrangement links TRBV19 to TRBJ2-7, with 9 bases that match TRBD1. Germline-derived CDR1 and CDR2 are LNHDA and SQIVND (reference sequence). The CDR3 runs 15 residues. J was trimmed by 3 bases and V by 3 bases; bases with no gene match: 6. In DNA, the CDR3 is TGTGCCAGTAGTATGGGGACAGGGAAGATCTACGAGCAGTACTTC. This translates into CASSMGTGKIYEQYF.

For the CDR3, the DNA is TGTGCCAGCAGCCGCCTGACTAGCGGCACAGATACGCAGTATTTT. Translation gives CASSRLTSGTDTQYF. The chain carries TRBV13 and TRBJ2-3; 8 bases map to TRBD2. With V trimmed by 5 bases and J by 1 base, 5 bases remained unmatched. CDR3 length: 15 amino acids. The germline V gene has CDR1 PRHDT and CDR2 FYEKMQ (reference sequence).

V gene TRBV9 combines with J gene TRBJ2-2; D possibly corresponds to TRBD2 (7 bases). Trimming removed 4 bases at V and 6 bases at J, with 19 bases between. The CDR3 covers 16 residues. Germline V gene lookup returns CDR1 SGDLS and CDR2 YYNGEE. The chain's CDR3 is CASSPPGAGESGELFF. In DNA form, the CDR3 reads TGTGCCAGCAGCCCACCGGGGGCGGGAGAATCCGGGGAGCTGTTTTTT.

V usage is TRBV10-1 and J usage is TRBJ1-2; D remains ambiguous. The CDR3 totals 10 residues. V gave up 7 bases and J gave up 9 bases, with 9 bases separating them. Germline V gene data show CDR1 as WNHNN and CDR2 as SYGVQD (reference sequence). CDR3 coding DNA: TGCGCCAGCACTTCAGGACGCTACACCTTC. This translates into CASTSGRYTF.

This clone has a handful of counts. The rearrangement joins TRBV10-2 to TRBJ1-2, with D unclear. V lost 2 bases and J 8 bases, leaving 6 bases between the germline ends. The germline V gene encodes CDR1 WSHSY and CDR2 SAAADI. The length of the CDR3 is 11 residues. CDR3 nucleotide sequence: TGCGCCAGCAGTGAGGGAGGCGGCTACACCTTC. It specifies CASSEGGGYTF.

The J gene is TRBJ2-2, the V gene TRBV15; perhaps D is TRBD1 or TRBD2 (5 bases each). Germline assignment: CDR1 LNHNV and CDR2 YYDKDF (reference sequence). This CDR3 is 15 amino acids long. V was pared by 5 bases and J by 4 bases, with 14 bases between. The CDR3 nucleotides read TGTGCCACCAGCCGGGGACCCCCGGGCACCGGGGAGCTGTTTTTT. Its protein product is CATSRGPPGTGELFF.

The CDR3 is CASSQEDRENYEQYF. The CDR3 DNA reads TGCGCCAGCAGCCAAGAAGACAGGGAAAACTACGAGCAGTACTTC. The J gene is TRBJ2-7, the V gene TRBV4-1; 7 bases are shared with TRBD1. Trimming took 0 bases from V and 3 from J; bases not matched to a gene: 5. This CDR3 contains 15 residues. Germline CDR1 reads MGHRA; CDR2 reads YSYEKL.

V gene TRBV7-2 combines with J gene TRBJ2-3; weak D call: TRBD2 (7 bases). Trimming removed 1 base from V and 4 bases from J, with 12 bases in between. The CDR3 totals 15 residues. Germline V gene sequence: CDR1 SGHTA, CDR2 FQGNSA. The CDR3: CASSLDGGAPDTQYF. In DNA, the CDR3 is TGTGCCAGCAGCTTAGATGGGGGGGCCCCAGATACGCAGTATTTT.